The 12 T cell receptor beta chains in this list originate from one sample, sequenced in a study of regulatory T cells in long-lasting Graves disease. Libraries of TCR beta came from iRepertoire HTBI primers plus Arm-PCR of CDR3 regions. Each CDR3 protein gets one entry after TCRdb re-called the multiplex PCR reads with MiXCR. The sample carries hundreds of thousands of distinct CDR3 sequences, about 11% recorded once. As for time point: newly diagnosed GD, antithyroid drugs for less than 3 months. PBMC RNA was the source of the TCR library. A further study also used this sample, focusing on T cells in Graves' hyperthyroidism and ophthalmopathy.

The sequences come from peripheral blood mononuclear cells (PBMCs), collected at new diagnosis, from a patient treated with antithyroid drugs. Receptors were obtained from a woman aged 25 to 39 with Graves disease.

This clonotype has a handful of counts. CDR3 sequence (DNA): TGTGCCAGCAGCGCCTTTCTAGCCGGGGAGCTGTTTTTT. It codes for CASSAFLAGELFF. This rearrangement joins TRBV9 to TRBJ2-2, with D hard to call. This CDR3 is built from 13 residues. CDR1 is SGDLS, CDR2 YYNGEE, per germline. V was pared by 3 bases and J by 6 bases, with 9 bases between.

This clonotype occurred many times. The chain combines TRBV30 with TRBJ2-3; 8 bases fit TRBD2. The CDR3 is 17 amino acids. V lost 2 bases and J lost 2; bases outside the gene matches: 12. The germline CDR1 and CDR2 sequences are GTSNPN and SVGIG (reference sequence). This chain's CDR3 is CAWSRGGSTRNTDTQYF. As DNA, the CDR3 is TGTGCCTGGAGTCGGGGGGGCTCTACTAGGAACACAGATACGCAGTATTTT.

The chain uses TRBV4-2 and TRBJ1-6, with D maybe TRBD1 (6 bases). Germline lookup yields CDR1 LGHNA and CDR2 YNFKEQ. There are 15 residues in the CDR3. Trimming pared 0 bases from V and 7 bases from J, leaving 10 bases between. The CDR3 DNA sequence: TGTGCCAGCAGCCAAGAAGGGACACTAAATTCACCCCTCCACTTT. Protein: CASSQEGTLNSPLHF.

With regard to this clonotype: Germline is not matched at one junction end, which may reflect a read error. V usage is TRBV2 and J usage is TRBJ1-4; tentative D call: TRBD1 (6 bases). The CDR3 covers 14 residues. Germline V gives CDR1 SNHLY, CDR2 FYNNEI. Here the CDR3 reads CDSSELQGGEKLLF. As DNA, the CDR3 is TGTGACAGCAGTGAACTACAGGGAGGGGAAAAACTGCTTTTT.

The table lists this clonotype with many counts. The chain has TRBV5-1 and TRBJ1-4; D gene ambiguous. Germline V gene data show CDR1 as SGHRS and CDR2 as YFSETQ. The V end lost 4 bases, the J end lost 0 bases, and 10 bases lay between the germline ends. The CDR3 is made up of 15 amino acids. The CDR3 DNA reads TGCGCCAGCAGCAGAGGGTCTGCAACTAATGAAAAACTGTTTTTT. Translation: CASSRGSATNEKLFF.

The rearrangement uses TRBV19 and TRBJ1-1; no clear D. CDR1 and CDR2 from the germline V gene are LNHDA and SQIVND (reference sequence). Trimming shortened V by 3 bases and J by 4 bases, and 15 bases separated the two germline ends. The CDR3 spans 15 residues. The CDR3 DNA sequence: TGTGCCAGTAGTATGATGGAGTTGGGGTTCACTGAAGCTTTCTTT. The encoded protein is CASSMMELGFTEAFF.

In this sample, this clonotype turned up a few times. V gene TRBV12-3 or TRBV12-4 combines with J gene TRBJ1-5; D is undetermined. V gave up 3 bases and J gave up 1 base, with 10 bases separating them. This CDR3 comprises 15 residues. CDR3 sequence (DNA): TGTGCCAGCAGTTTTGGCGTCCGGAGCAATCAGCCCCAGCATTTT. Its protein product is CASSFGVRSNQPQHF.

V usage is TRBV10-3 and J usage is TRBJ2-3; 10 positions match TRBD1. The length of the CDR3 is 18 residues. V gave up 0 bases and J gave up 6 bases; unmatched junction bases: 12. Germline V gene sequence: CDR1 ENHRY, CDR2 SYGVKD. CDR3 in DNA: TGTGCCATCAGTGAGTCGTCGGACAGGGGGTCCCATTGGGATACGCAGTATTTT. Its translation is CAISESSDRGSHWDTQYF.

This clonotype was counted many times. The rearrangement links TRBV6-2 or TRBV6-3 to TRBJ2-3; 9 bases are a match to TRBD2. This CDR3 contains 14 residues. The V gene end was trimmed by 6 bases and the J gene end by 2 bases; junction bases not matched to a gene: 3. CDR1 and CDR2 (germline): MNHEY, SVGEGT. DNA of the CDR3: TGTGCCAGCAGCCCTAGCGGGAACACAGATACGCAGTATTTT. Translating gives CASSPSGNTDTQYF.

This chain links TRBV29-1 with TRBJ1-2; the D is unclear. Trimming shortened V by 1 base and J by 4 bases, and 7 bases separated the two germline ends. Germline loops: CDR1 SQVTM, CDR2 ANQGSEA. The CDR3 runs to 12 residues. The CDR3 reads CSVEVHSYGYTF. Here the CDR3 DNA reads TGCAGCGTTGAAGTCCACAGCTATGGCTACACCTTC.

The CDR3 DNA reads TGTGCCAGCAGCGCCCTTGGGGCCAACGTCCTGACTTTC. It yields the protein CASSALGANVLTF. The chain combines TRBV7-9 with TRBJ2-6; D gene uncertain. V was clipped by 5 bases and J by 3 bases, with 5 bases between them. The CDR3 runs to 13 residues. Germline CDR1 is SEHNR and CDR2 is FQNEAQ (reference sequence).

The CDR3, as DNA: TGTGCCAGCAGCTTGGACATTTCGAGAGCGAACACCGGGGAGCTGTTTTTT. Protein sequence: CASSLDISRANTGELFF. The genes are TRBV5-4 and TRBJ2-2; no firm D call. Trimming pared 0 bases from V and 0 bases from J, leaving 12 bases between. The germline gives CDR1 SGHNT, CDR2 YYREEE (reference sequence). The CDR3 has 17 residues.